This is a list of T cell receptor beta chains from one sample in a study of cytomegalovirus exposure and HLA in healthy donors. Generated by immunoSEQ multiplex PCR, the TCRdb table keeps only in-frame clones and is missing some. The listing contains about 110,000 clones. Sequencing used PBMCs. These receptors were obtained from a man aged 25 to 45 in good health and CMV-seronegative. Both conserved end residues are part of each CDR3. D genes are given only for firm matches.

J	D	V	CDR3	DNA
TRBJ2-1	TRBD2	TRBV10-3	CAISESSGGNNEQFF	TGTGCCATCAGTGAGTCAAGCGGGGGGAACAATGAGCAGTTCTTC
TRBJ2-3	TRBD2	TRBV7-9	CASSSGTSGNTDTQYF	TGTGCCAGCAGCTCGGGGACTAGCGGGAATACAGATACGCAGTATTTT
TRBJ1-1	TRBD1	TRBV29-1	CSVARDRDGNTEAFF	TGCAGCGTTGCCCGGGACAGGGATGGGAACACTGAAGCTTTCTTT
TRBJ2-4	TRBD2	TRBV7-2	CASSPRTLADTGRNIQYF	TGTGCCAGCAGCCCCCGGACCCTAGCGGACACGGGTAGAAACATTCAGTACTTC
TRBJ2-7	.	TRBV7-6	CASSPGTLGGEQYF	TGTGCCAGCAGCCCCGGGACTCTTGGCGGCGAGCAGTACTTC
TRBJ2-1	TRBD1	TRBV5-1	CASRPGQDTNGVNEQFF	TGCGCCAGCAGACCGGGACAGGACACCAACGGGGTGAATGAGCAGTTCTTC
TRBJ1-4	TRBD1	TRBV11-2	CASSLRQGGLRGLFF	TGTGCCAGCAGCCTGAGACAGGGGGGACTTCGAGGACTGTTTTTT
TRBJ2-1	TRBD2	TRBV7-3	CASSPSGLAGGHSYNEQFF	TGTGCCAGCAGCCCAAGCGGACTAGCGGGGGGCCACTCCTACAATGAGCAGTTCTTC
TRBJ2-1	TRBD2	TRBV4-3	CASSVSGGEYNEQFF	TGCGCCAGCAGCGTGAGCGGGGGGGAATACAATGAGCAGTTCTTC
TRBJ1-6	.	TRBV5-5	CASSGPGGSPLHF	TGTGCCAGCAGCGGGCCGGGAGGTTCACCCCTCCACTTT
TRBJ2-1	TRBD2	TRBV6-5	CASSSLGGSSYNEQFF	TGTGCCAGCAGTTCCCTCGGGGGGAGCTCCTACAATGAGCAGTTCTTC